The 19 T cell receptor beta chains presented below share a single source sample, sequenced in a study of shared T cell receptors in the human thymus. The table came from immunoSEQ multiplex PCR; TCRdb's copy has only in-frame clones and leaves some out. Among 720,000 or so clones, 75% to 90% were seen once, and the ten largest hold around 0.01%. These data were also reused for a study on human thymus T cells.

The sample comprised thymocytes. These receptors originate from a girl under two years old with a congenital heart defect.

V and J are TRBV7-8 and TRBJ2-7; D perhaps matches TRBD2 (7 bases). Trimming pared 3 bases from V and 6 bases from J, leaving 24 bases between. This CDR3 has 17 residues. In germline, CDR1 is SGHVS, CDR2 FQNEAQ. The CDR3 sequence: CASSFEGGRTMTGEQYF. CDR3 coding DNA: TGTGCCAGCAGCTTTGAGGGGGGGAGAACTATGACGGGCGAGCAGTACTTC.

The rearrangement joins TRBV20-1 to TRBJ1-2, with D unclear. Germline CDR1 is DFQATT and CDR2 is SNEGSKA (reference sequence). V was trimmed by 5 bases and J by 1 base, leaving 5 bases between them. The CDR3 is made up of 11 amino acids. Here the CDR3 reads CSAPDNYGYTF. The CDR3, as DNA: TGCAGTGCTCCAGATAACTATGGCTACACCTTC.

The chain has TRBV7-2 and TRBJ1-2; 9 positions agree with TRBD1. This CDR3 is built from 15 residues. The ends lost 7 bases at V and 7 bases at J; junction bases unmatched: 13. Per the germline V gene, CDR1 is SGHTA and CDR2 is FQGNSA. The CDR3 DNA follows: TGTGCCAGCACCCACAGGGGGCGCGGTCAGTCTGGCTACACCTTC. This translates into CASTHRGRGQSGYTF.

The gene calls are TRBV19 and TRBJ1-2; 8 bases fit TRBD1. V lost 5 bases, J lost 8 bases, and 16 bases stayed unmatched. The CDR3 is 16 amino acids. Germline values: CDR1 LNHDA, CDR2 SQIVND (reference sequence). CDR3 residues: CASSRNSARGPGGYTF. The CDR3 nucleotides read TGTGCCAGTAGTCGGAATTCGGCCAGGGGGCCGGGGGGCTACACCTTC.

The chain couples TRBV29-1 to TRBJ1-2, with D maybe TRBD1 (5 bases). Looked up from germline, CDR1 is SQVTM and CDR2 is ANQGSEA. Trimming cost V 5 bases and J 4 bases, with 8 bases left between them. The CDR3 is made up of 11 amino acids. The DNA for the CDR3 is TGCAGCGTTCGGGGGGGCTATGGCTACACCTTC. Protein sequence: CSVRGGYGYTF.

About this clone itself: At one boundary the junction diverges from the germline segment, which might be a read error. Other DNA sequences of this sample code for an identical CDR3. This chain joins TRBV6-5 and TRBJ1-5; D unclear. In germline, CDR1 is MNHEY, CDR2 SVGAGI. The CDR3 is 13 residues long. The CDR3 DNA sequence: TGCGCCAGCAGTTGGAGAGGAGATCAGCCCCAGCATTTT. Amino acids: CASSWRGDQPQHF.

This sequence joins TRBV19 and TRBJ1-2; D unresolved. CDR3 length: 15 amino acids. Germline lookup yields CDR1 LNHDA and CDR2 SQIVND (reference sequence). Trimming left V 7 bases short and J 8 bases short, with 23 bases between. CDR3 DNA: TGTGCCAGTACCCCCCTCGGTAGGAAGCCGGGGGGCTACACCTTC. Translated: CASTPLGRKPGGYTF.

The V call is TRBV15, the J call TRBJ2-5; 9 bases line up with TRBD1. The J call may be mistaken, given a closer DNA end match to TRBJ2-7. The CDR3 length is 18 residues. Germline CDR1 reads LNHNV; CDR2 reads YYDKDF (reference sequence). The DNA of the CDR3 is TGTGCCACCAGTCCACCGGGACAGGGCCTTTCAGGGGACTACGAGCAGTACTTC. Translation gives CATSPPGQGLSGDYEQYF.

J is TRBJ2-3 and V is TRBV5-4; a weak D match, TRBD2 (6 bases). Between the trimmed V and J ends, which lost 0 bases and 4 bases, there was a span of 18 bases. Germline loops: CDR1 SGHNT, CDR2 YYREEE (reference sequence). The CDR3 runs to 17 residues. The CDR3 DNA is TGTGCCAGCAGCTTGGATTTGGCAGGGAGGTTGGCAGATACGCAGTATTTT. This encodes CASSLDLAGRLADTQYF.

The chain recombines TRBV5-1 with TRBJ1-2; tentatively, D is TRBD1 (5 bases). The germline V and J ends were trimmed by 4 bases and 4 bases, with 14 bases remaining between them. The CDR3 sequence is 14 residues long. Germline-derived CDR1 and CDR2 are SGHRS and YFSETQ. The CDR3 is CASSVAAGSYGYTF. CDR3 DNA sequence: TGCGCCAGCAGCGTGGCGGCAGGGTCCTATGGCTACACCTTC.

CDR3 sequence: CASSVRGGRAIYEQYF. In nucleotides, the CDR3 is TGTGCCAGCAGCGTACGAGGGGGGAGGGCCATCTACGAGCAGTACTTC. The chain joins TRBV9 to TRBJ2-7; TRBD2 might be the D (7 bases). Germline-derived CDR1 and CDR2 are SGDLS and YYNGEE. The CDR3 is 16 residues long. V lost 1 base to trimming and J lost 3 bases, with 17 bases between them.

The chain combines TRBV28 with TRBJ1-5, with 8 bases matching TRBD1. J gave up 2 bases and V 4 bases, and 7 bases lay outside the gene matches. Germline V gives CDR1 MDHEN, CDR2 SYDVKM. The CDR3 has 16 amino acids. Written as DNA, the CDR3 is TGTGCCAGCAGTTGCAGGGGGCGAGGGGGCAATCAGCCCCAGCATTTT. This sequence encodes CASSCRGRGGNQPQHF.

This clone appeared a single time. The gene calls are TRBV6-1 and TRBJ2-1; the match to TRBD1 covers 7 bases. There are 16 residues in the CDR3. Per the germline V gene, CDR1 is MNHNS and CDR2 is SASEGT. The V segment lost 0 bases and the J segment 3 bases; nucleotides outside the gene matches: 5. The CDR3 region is CASSEAMGDSYNEQFF. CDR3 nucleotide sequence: TGTGCCAGCAGTGAAGCGATGGGGGACAGCTACAATGAGCAGTTCTTC.

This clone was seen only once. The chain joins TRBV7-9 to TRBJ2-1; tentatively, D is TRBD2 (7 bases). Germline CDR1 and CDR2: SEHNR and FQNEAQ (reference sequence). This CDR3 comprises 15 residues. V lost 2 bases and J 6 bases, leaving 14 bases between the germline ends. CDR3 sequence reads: CASSLRGGLSNEQFF. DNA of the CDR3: TGTGCCAGCAGCTTAAGGGGGGGACTTTCCAATGAGCAGTTCTTC.

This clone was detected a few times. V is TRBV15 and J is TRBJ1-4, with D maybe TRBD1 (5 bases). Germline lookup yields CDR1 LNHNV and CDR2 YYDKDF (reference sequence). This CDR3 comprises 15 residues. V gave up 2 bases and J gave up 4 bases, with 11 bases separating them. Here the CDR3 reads CATSRPETDNEKLFF. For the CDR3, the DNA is TGTGCCACCAGCAGACCCGAGACAGATAATGAAAAACTGTTTTTT.

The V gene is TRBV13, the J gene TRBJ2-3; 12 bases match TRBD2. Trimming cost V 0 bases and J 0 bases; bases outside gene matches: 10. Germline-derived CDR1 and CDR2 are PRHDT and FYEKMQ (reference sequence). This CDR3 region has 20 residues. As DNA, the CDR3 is TGTGCCAGCAGCTTAGGCCGGGCTAGCGGGGGGGCCGGGAGCACAGATACGCAGTATTTT. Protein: CASSLGRASGGAGSTDTQYF. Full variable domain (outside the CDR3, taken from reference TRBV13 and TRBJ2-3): AAGVIQSPRHLIKEKRETATLKCYPIPRHDTVYWYQQGPGQDPQFLISFYEKMQSDKGSIPDRFSAQQFSDYHSELNMSSLELGDSALYFCASSLGRASGGAGSTDTQYFGPGTRLTVL.

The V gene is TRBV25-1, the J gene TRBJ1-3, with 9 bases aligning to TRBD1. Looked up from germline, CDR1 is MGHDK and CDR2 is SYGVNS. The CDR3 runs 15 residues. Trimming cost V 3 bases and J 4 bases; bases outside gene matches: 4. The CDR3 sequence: CASSDLGTGGNTIYF. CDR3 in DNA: TGTGCCAGCAGTGATCTCGGGACAGGGGGAAACACCATATATTTT.

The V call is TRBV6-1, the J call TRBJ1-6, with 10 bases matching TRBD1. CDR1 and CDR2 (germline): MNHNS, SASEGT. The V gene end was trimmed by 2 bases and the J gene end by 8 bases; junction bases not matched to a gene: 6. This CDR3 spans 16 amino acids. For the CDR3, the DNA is TGTGCCAGCAGTGAAATTGGGACAGGGGAACATTCACCCCTCCACTTT. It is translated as CASSEIGTGEHSPLHF.

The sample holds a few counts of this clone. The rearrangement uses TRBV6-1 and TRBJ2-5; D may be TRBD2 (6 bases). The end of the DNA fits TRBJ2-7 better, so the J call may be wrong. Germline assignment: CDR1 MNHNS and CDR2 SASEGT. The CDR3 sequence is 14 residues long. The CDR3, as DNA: TGTGCCAGCAGATTAGCGGAGGAACGCTACGAGCAGTACTTC. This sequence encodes CASRLAEERYEQYF.